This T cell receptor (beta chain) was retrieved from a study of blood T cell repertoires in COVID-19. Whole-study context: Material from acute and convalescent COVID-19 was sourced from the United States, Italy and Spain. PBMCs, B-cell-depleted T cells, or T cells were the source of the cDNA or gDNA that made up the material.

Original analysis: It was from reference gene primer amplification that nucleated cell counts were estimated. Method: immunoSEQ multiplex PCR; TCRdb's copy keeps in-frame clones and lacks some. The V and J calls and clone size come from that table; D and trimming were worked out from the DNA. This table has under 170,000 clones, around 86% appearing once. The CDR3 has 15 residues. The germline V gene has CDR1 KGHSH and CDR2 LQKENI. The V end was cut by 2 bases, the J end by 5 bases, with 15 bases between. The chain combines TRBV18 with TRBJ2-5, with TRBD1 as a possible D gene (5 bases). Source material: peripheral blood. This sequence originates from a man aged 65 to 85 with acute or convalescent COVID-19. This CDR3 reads CASSPGRQLGETQYF. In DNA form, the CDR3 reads TGTGCCAGCTCACCAGGGCGACAGCTTGGGGAGACCCAGTACTTC.